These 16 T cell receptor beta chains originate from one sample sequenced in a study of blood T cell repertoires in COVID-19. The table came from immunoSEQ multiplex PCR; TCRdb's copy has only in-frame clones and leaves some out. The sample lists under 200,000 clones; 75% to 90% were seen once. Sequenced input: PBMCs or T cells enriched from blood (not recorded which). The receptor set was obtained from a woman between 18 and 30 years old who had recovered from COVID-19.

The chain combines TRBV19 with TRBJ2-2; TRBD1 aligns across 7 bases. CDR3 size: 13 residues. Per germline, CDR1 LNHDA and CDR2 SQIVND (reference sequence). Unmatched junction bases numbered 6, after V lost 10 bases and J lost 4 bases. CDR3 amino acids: CATYRGSTGELFF. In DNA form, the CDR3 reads TGTGCCACCTACAGGGGTTCCACCGGGGAGCTGTTTTTT.

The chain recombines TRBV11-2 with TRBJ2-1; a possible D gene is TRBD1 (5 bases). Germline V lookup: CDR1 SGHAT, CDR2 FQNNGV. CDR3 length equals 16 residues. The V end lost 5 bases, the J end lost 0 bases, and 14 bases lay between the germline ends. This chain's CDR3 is CASSPNRGSSYNEQFF. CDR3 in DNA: TGTGCCAGCAGCCCCAATAGGGGCAGCTCCTACAATGAGCAGTTCTTC.

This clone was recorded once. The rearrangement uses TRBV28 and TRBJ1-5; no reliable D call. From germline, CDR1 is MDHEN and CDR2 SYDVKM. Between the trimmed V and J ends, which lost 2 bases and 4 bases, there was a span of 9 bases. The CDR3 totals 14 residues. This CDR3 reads CASSLGSVNQPQHF. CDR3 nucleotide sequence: TGTGCCAGCAGTTTAGGTAGTGTGAATCAGCCCCAGCATTTT.

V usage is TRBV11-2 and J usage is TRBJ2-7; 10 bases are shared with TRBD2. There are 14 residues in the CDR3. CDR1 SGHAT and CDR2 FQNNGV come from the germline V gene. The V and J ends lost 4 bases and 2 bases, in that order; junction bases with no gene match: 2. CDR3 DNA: TGTGCCAGCAGCTCGGGGACTAGCGCCTACGAGCAGTACTTC. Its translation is CASSSGTSAYEQYF.

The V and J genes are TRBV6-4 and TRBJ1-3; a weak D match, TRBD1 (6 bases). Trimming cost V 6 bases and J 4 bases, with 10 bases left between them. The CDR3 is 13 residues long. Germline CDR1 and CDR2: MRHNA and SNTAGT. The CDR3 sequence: CASRPDSGNTIYF. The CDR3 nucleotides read TGTGCCAGCAGACCGGACAGCGGAAACACCATATATTTT.

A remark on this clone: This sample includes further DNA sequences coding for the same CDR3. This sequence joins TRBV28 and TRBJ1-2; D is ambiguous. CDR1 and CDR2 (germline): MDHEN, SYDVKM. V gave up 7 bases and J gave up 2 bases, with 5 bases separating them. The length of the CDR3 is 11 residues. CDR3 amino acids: CASNSNYGYTF. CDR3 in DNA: TGTGCCAGCAACAGCAACTATGGCTACACCTTC.

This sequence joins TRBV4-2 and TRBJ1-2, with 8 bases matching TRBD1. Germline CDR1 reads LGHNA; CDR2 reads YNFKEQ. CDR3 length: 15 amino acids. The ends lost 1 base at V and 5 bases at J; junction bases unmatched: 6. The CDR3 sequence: CASSQVRGQTYGYTF. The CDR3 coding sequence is TGTGCCAGCAGCCAAGTCAGGGGGCAGACGTATGGCTACACCTTC.

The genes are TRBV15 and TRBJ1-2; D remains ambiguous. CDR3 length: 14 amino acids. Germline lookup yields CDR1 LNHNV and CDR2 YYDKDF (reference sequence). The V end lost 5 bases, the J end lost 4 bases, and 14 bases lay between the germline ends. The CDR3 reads CATSLVGVGYGYTF. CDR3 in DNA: TGTGCCACCAGCCTCGTTGGAGTGGGCTATGGCTACACCTTC.

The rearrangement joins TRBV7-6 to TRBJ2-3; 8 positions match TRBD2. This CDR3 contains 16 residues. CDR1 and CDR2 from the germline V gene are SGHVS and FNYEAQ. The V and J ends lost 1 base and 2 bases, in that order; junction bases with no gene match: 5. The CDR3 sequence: CASSLERTSSTDTQYF. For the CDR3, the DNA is TGTGCCAGCAGCTTAGAGAGGACTAGCTCCACAGATACGCAGTATTTT.

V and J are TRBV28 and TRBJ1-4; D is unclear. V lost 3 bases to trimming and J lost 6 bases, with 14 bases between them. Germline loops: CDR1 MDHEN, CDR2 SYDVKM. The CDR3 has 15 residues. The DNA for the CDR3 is TGTGCCAGCAGTTTTTTGCCAGACACGGATGAAAAACTGTTTTTT. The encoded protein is CASSFLPDTDEKLFF.

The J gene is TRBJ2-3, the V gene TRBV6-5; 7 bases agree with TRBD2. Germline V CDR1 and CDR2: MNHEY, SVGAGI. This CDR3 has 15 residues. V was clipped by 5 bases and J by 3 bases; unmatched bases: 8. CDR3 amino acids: CASSPPPSGTDTQYF. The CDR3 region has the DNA TGTGCCAGCAGTCCTCCCCCTAGCGGTACAGATACGCAGTATTTT.

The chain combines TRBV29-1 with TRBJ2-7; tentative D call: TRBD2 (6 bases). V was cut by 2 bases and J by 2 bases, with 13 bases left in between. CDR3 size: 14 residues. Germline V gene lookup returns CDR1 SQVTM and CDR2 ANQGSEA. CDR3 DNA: TGCAGCGTTGAAAAGCCTAGCGCTACCTACGAGCAGTACTTC. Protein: CSVEKPSATYEQYF.

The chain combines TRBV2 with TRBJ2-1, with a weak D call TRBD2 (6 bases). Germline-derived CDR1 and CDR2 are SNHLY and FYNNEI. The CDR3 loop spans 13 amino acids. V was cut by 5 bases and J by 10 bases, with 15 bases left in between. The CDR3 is CASSTGVSREQFF. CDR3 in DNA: TGTGCCAGCAGTACGGGAGTATCAAGGGAGCAGTTCTTC.

The CDR3 spells CASGLQGAGTEAFF. CDR3 bases: TGTGCCAGCGGCTTACAGGGGGCGGGCACTGAAGCTTTCTTT. V and J are TRBV28 and TRBJ1-1, with TRBD1 matching over 9 bases. Germline loops: CDR1 MDHEN, CDR2 SYDVKM. Trimming removed 8 bases from V and 4 bases from J; junction bases left unmatched: 8. The CDR3 contains 14 residues.

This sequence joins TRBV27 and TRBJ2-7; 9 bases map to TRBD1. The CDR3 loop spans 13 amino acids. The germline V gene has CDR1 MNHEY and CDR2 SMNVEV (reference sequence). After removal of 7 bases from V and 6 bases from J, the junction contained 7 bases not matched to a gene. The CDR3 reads CASKGTGSGEQYF. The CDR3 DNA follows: TGTGCCAGCAAGGGGACAGGGTCGGGCGAGCAGTACTTC.

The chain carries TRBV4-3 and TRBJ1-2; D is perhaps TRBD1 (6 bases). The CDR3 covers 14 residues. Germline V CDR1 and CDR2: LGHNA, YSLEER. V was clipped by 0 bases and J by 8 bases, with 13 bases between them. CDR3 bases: TGCGCCAGCAGCCAAGATAATCCCGGACAGGGCTACACCTTC. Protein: CASSQDNPGQGYTF.